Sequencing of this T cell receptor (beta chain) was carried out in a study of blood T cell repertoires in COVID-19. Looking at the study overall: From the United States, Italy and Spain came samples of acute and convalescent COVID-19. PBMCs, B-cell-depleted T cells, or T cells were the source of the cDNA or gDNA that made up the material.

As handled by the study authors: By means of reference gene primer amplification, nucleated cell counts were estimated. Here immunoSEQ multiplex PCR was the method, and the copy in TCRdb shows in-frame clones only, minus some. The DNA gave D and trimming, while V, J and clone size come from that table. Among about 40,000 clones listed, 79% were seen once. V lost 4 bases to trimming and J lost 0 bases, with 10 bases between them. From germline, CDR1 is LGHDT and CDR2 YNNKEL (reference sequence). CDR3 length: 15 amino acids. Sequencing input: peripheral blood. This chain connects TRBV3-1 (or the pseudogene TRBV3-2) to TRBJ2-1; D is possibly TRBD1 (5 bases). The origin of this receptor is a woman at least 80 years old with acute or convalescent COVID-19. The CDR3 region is CASSPGSSSYNEQFF. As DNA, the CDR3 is TGTGCCAGCAGCCCAGGGTCCAGCTCCTACAATGAGCAGTTCTTC.